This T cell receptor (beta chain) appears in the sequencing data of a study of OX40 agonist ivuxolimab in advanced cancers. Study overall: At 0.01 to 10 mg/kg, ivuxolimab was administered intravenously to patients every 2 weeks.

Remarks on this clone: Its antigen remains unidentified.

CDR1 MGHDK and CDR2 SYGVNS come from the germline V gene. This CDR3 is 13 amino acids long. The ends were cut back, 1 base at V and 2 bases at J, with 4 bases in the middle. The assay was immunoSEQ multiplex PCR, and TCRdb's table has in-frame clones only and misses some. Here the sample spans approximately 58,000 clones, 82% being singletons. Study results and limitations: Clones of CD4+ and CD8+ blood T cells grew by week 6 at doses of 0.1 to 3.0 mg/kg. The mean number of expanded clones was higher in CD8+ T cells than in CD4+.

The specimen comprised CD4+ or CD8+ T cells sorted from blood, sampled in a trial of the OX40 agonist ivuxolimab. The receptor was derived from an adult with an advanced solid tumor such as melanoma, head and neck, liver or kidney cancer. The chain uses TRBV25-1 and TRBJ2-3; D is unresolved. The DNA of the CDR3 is TGTGCCAGCAGTGAATTAGACACAGATACGCAGTATTTT. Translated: CASSELDTDTQYF.